The 27 T cell receptor beta chains given below trace back to one sample, sequenced in a study of PD-L1 blockade in urothelial cancer. TCRdb's table, derived via immunoSEQ multiplex PCR, lists solely in-frame clones and lacks some. The repertoire holds some 120,000 clones, with about four fifths as singletons. The time point here: pretreatment peripheral blood. Sequenced here: PBMCs, sampled around atezolizumab (anti-PD-L1) treatment. These receptors all come from a man aged 45-65 years with urothelial cancer.

This chain links TRBV30 with TRBJ1-6, with a weak D call TRBD1 (5 bases). The CDR3 sequence is 16 residues long. Trimming left V 2 bases short and J 0 bases short, with 11 bases between. Per germline, CDR1 GTSNPN and CDR2 SVGIG (reference sequence). CDR3 loop: CAWSRGGSSYNSPLHF. The CDR3 coding sequence is TGTGCCTGGAGTCGGGGGGGGAGCTCCTATAATTCACCCCTCCACTTT.

This chain uses TRBV28 with TRBJ1-1; unclear D gene. The CDR3 spans 13 residues. Trimming removed 6 bases from V and 4 bases from J, with 12 bases in between. Germline values: CDR1 MDHEN, CDR2 SYDVKM. The CDR3 bases are TGTGCCAGCAGGGGTCCTGGGAGCACTGAAGCTTTCTTT. It codes for CASRGPGSTEAFF. Full variable domain (outside the CDR3, taken from reference TRBV28 and TRBJ1-1): DVKVTQSSRYLVKRTGEKVFLECVQDMDHENMFWYRQDPGLGLRLIYFSYDVKMKEKGDIPEGYSVSREKKERFSLILESASTNQTSMYLCASRGPGSTEAFFGQGTRLTVV.

The chain uses TRBV5-1 and TRBJ2-1; 14 bases fit TRBD2. CDR1 SGHRS and CDR2 YFSETQ come from the germline V gene. J lost 4 bases, V lost 4 bases, and 7 bases had no gene match. The CDR3 covers 17 residues. CDR3 coding DNA: TGCGCCAGCAGCCAGGGACTAGCGGGAGATTCATACAATGAGCAGTTCTTC. This encodes CASSQGLAGDSYNEQFF.

V usage is TRBV19 and J usage is TRBJ2-7, with a possible D match to TRBD1 (6 bases). Germline V gene lookup returns CDR1 LNHDA and CDR2 SQIVND (reference sequence). This CDR3 is built from 15 residues. V was shortened by 10 bases and J by 0 bases, with 19 bases between the two germline ends. Here the CDR3 reads CATRSATGSSYEQYF. CDR3 bases: TGTGCCACCCGATCGGCTACAGGGTCCTCCTACGAGCAGTACTTC.

The V call is TRBV4-1, the J call TRBJ1-1; D is possibly TRBD1 (5 bases). Trimming shortened V by 0 bases and J by 4 bases, and 9 bases separated the two germline ends. Germline-derived CDR1 and CDR2 are MGHRA and YSYEKL. The CDR3 consists of 14 residues. The DNA for the CDR3 is TGCGCCAGCAGCCAAGATTTGGGGGGCACTGAAGCTTTCTTT. It specifies CASSQDLGGTEAFF.

The chain uses TRBV5-1 and TRBJ2-1; possible D gene TRBD2, 6 bases. The CDR3 is 15 amino acids. The germline V gene has CDR1 SGHRS and CDR2 YFSETQ. V was clipped by 5 bases and J by 1 base, with 13 bases between them. This CDR3 is CASRWGVASYNEQFF. The CDR3 DNA reads TGCGCCAGCAGATGGGGGGTCGCTTCCTACAATGAGCAGTTCTTC.

This clone was recorded once. The V and J genes are TRBV7-2 and TRBJ2-1, with no clear D. Germline V gene sequence: CDR1 SGHTA, CDR2 FQGNSA. This CDR3 has 13 residues. The V end lost 4 bases, the J end lost 5 bases, and 9 bases lay between the germline ends. The CDR3 sequence is CASSSFLDNEQFF. The CDR3 DNA reads as TGTGCCAGCAGCTCCTTTCTAGACAATGAGCAGTTCTTC.

The V and J genes are TRBV19 and TRBJ2-5, with 8 bases that match TRBD2. The CDR3 contains 15 residues. Looked up from germline, CDR1 is LNHDA and CDR2 is SQIVND (reference sequence). The junction had 7 bases not matched to a gene; V was cut back by 5 bases and J by 2 bases. The CDR3 coding sequence is TGTGCCAGTAGTCCTCGGGAGGGCCTGCAAGAGACCCAGTACTTC. Protein: CASSPREGLQETQYF.

This chain connects TRBV2 to TRBJ2-1; D may be TRBD1 (5 bases). Trimming took off 5 bases at V and 0 bases at J, with 11 bases between the two ends. CDR1 and CDR2 from the germline V gene are SNHLY and FYNNEI. The CDR3 loop spans 15 amino acids. CDR3: CASSPDISSYNEQFF. CDR3 nucleotide sequence: TGTGCCAGCAGTCCGGACATAAGCTCCTACAATGAGCAGTTCTTC.

The chain carries TRBV5-1 and TRBJ2-1; D possibly corresponds to TRBD2 (6 bases). Germline CDR1 SGHRS, CDR2 YFSETQ. The V end was cut by 4 bases, the J end by 5 bases, with 16 bases between. The CDR3 is 15 amino acids. The chain's CDR3 is CASSPDVTRDNEQFF. As DNA, the CDR3 is TGCGCCAGCAGCCCCGACGTGACTAGAGACAATGAGCAGTTCTTC.

This clone has a handful of counts. This sequence joins TRBV4-1 and TRBJ1-3, with D possibly TRBD1 on 5 matching bases. Per germline, CDR1 MGHRA and CDR2 YSYEKL. CDR3 size: 16 residues. V was clipped by 2 bases and J by 0 bases, with 11 bases between them. CDR3 region: CASSQWDLLSGNTIYF. As DNA, the CDR3 is TGCGCCAGCAGCCAATGGGACTTACTCTCTGGAAACACCATATATTTT.

This clone has more than one count but fewer than ten. This chain uses TRBV7-2 with TRBJ2-7; D ambiguous. The CDR3 runs 11 residues. CDR1 is SGHTA and CDR2 is FQGNSA in the germline V gene. V shed 2 bases and J shed 5 bases, with 4 bases lying between them. The CDR3 DNA follows: TGTGCCAGCAGCTTATACAACGAGCAGTACTTC. This codes for CASSLYNEQYF. The whole variable domain, filled in from reference TRBV7-2 and TRBJ2-7, reads GAGVSQSPSNKVTEKGKDVELRCDPISGHTALYWYRQSLGQGLEFLIYFQGNSAPDKSGLPSDRFSAERTGGSVSTLTIQRTQQEDSAVYLCASSLYNEQYFGPGTRLTVT.

The J gene is TRBJ2-7, the V gene TRBV7-9; 9 bases align to TRBD1. V lost 5 bases to trimming and J lost 2 bases; unmatched junction nucleotides: 4. The CDR3 is made up of 14 amino acids. Germline V gene lookup returns CDR1 SEHNR and CDR2 FQNEAQ (reference sequence). The CDR3 loop is CASSMGQGTYEQYF. The CDR3 region has the DNA TGTGCCAGCAGCATGGGACAGGGCACCTACGAGCAGTACTTC. The whole variable domain, filled in from reference TRBV7-9 and TRBJ2-7, reads DTGVSQNPRHKITKRGQNVTFRCDPISEHNRLYWYRQTLGQGPEFLTYFQNEAQLEKSRLLSDRFSAERPKGSFSTLEIQRTEQGDSAMYLCASSMGQGTYEQYFGPGTRLTVT.

This chain uses TRBV29-1 with TRBJ2-1; D call uncertain. The CDR3 is 14 amino acids. The germline V and J ends were trimmed by 4 bases and 4 bases, with 14 bases remaining between them. Germline V gene data show CDR1 as SQVTM and CDR2 as ANQGSEA. The CDR3 loop reads CSVVYQGAYNEQFF. The CDR3 DNA sequence: TGCAGCGTTGTATACCAAGGAGCGTACAATGAGCAGTTCTTC.

The chain carries TRBV15 and TRBJ1-2; weak D call: TRBD1 (5 bases). The CDR3 has 14 residues. Germline CDR1 LNHNV, CDR2 YYDKDF (reference sequence). V lost 1 base and J 6 bases, leaving 12 bases between the germline ends. The DNA of the CDR3 is TGTGCCACCAGCAGAGTGGGGGGAATCGATGGCTACACCTTC. Translation: CATSRVGGIDGYTF.

The chain uses TRBV4-2 and TRBJ2-2; TRBD2 matches at 13 bases. With 2 bases clipped from V and 6 bases from J, the junction kept 9 bases outside the gene matches. There are 18 residues in the CDR3. The germline gives CDR1 LGHNA, CDR2 YNFKEQ. CDR3 residues: CASSQLGLAGQLSGELFF. The CDR3 nucleotides are TGTGCCAGCAGCCAATTGGGACTAGCGGGACAGCTTTCCGGGGAGCTGTTTTTT.

The chain links TRBV6-1 to TRBJ2-7, with 8 bases that match TRBD1. The trim removed 2 bases at V and 6 bases at J, leaving 9 bases unmatched. This CDR3 spans 15 amino acids. The germline V gene has CDR1 MNHNS and CDR2 SASEGT. This CDR3 reads CASSEQGQVRGEQYF. CDR3 sequence (DNA): TGTGCCAGCAGTGAACAGGGACAGGTTAGAGGCGAGCAGTACTTC.

The table lists this clone with a count of one. The J gene is TRBJ2-7, the V gene TRBV11-2, with TRBD2 identical over 9 bases. The CDR3 extends over 17 amino acids. V dropped 3 bases and J dropped 6; count of bases not matched to a gene: 15. The germline CDR1 and CDR2 sequences are SGHAT and FQNNGV. This CDR3 reads CASSFLPVAGDPSEQYF. The CDR3 DNA follows: TGTGCCAGCAGCTTCCTCCCGGTAGCGGGAGACCCTAGCGAGCAGTACTTC. The entire variable domain, with the rest obtained from reference TRBV11-2 and TRBJ2-7, is as follows: EAGVAQSPRYKIIEKRQSVAFWCNPISGHATLYWYQQILGQGPKLLIQFQNNGVVDDSQLPKDRFSAERLKGVDSTLKIQPAKLEDSAVYLCASSFLPVAGDPSEQYFGPGTRLTVT.

This chain joins TRBV27 and TRBJ1-1; TRBD1 might be the D (5 bases). V lost 3 bases to trimming and J lost 6 bases, with 11 bases between them. In germline, CDR1 is MNHEY, CDR2 SMNVEV (reference sequence). This CDR3 is 13 amino acids long. The CDR3 here is CASSFGGFSEAFF. CDR3 bases: TGTGCCAGCAGTTTCGGGGGGTTCTCTGAAGCTTTCTTT.

CDR3 sequence: CTSSQDPRDIPSGSTDTQYF. The CDR3 coding sequence is TGCACCAGCAGCCAAGACCCCCGGGACATACCTAGCGGGAGCACAGATACGCAGTATTTT. The gene calls are TRBV1 and TRBJ2-3; the table's D gene call, TRBD2, was not cross checked with the DNA. TRBV1 is listed as a pseudogene. The CDR3 loop spans 20 amino acids.

The genes are TRBV7-8 and TRBJ2-3; 12 positions match TRBD2. This CDR3 is 19 amino acids long. Germline-derived CDR1 and CDR2 are SGHVS and FQNEAQ. V shed 1 base and J 3 bases; nucleotides not matched to a gene: 11. CDR3 sequence reads: CASSLGLAGVVVWTDTQYF. Written as DNA, the CDR3 is TGTGCCAGCAGCTTAGGACTAGCGGGAGTCGTTGTCTGGACAGATACGCAGTATTTT.

The V call is TRBV28, the J call TRBJ1-3; D might be TRBD1 (6 bases). Per germline, CDR1 MDHEN and CDR2 SYDVKM. V was trimmed by 5 bases and J by 0 bases, leaving 17 bases between them. The CDR3 totals 17 residues. The CDR3 bases are TGTGCCAGCAGTCTACTCCCTCTGGACAGCTCTGGAAACACCATATATTTT. The encoded protein is CASSLLPLDSSGNTIYF.

Ten or more counts support this clone. The rearrangement links TRBV5-1 to TRBJ1-5, with TRBD1 matching 8 bases. Germline V gene data show CDR1 as SGHRS and CDR2 as YFSETQ. Trimming at V came to 2 bases and at J to 5 bases, leaving 6 bases not matched to a gene. CDR3 size: 15 residues. For the CDR3, the DNA is TGCGCCAGCAGCTTCACAGGGGGGAAGGATCAGCCCCAGCATTTT. Protein sequence: CASSFTGGKDQPQHF.

This rearrangement joins TRBV27 to TRBJ2-2; 8 bases map to TRBD2. The V gene's germline CDR1 is MNHEY and CDR2 SMNVEV (reference sequence). The CDR3 extends over 13 amino acids. V lost 5 bases and J lost 6; bases outside the gene matches: 2. DNA for the CDR3: TGTGCCAGCAGTCACGGGGGGGCCGGGGAGCTGTTTTTT. As protein: CASSHGGAGELFF.

This clone has a single count. The chain uses TRBV19 and TRBJ2-5; weak D call: TRBD1 (6 bases). CDR1 and CDR2 (germline): LNHDA, SQIVND (reference sequence). This CDR3 spans 14 amino acids. The V end was cut by 6 bases, the J end by 3 bases, with 14 bases between. The chain's CDR3 is CASSPQQGEETQYF. The CDR3, as DNA: TGTGCCAGTAGCCCCCAACAGGGAGAAGAGACCCAGTACTTC.

This clone showed up just once. This chain uses TRBV7-6 with TRBJ2-1, with 11 bases lining up with TRBD2. The CDR3 spans 18 residues. Germline CDR1 reads SGHVS; CDR2 reads FNYEAQ. Trimming took 1 base from V and 4 from J; bases not matched to a gene: 9. CDR3 in DNA: TGTGCCAGCAGCTTAGAGAGTTCGCTAGCGGGAGGATACAATGAGCAGTTCTTC. Protein sequence: CASSLESSLAGGYNEQFF.

In this sample, this clone turned up once. The rearrangement uses TRBV27 and TRBJ2-1, with 12 bases matching TRBD2. The CDR3 runs 16 residues. Germline V CDR1 and CDR2: MNHEY, SMNVEV (reference sequence). V was clipped by 6 bases and J by 3 bases; unmatched bases: 6. CDR3 bases: TGTGCCAGCAGACCAGGACTAGCGGGGTACTACAATGAGCAGTTCTTC. Translation: CASRPGLAGYYNEQFF.